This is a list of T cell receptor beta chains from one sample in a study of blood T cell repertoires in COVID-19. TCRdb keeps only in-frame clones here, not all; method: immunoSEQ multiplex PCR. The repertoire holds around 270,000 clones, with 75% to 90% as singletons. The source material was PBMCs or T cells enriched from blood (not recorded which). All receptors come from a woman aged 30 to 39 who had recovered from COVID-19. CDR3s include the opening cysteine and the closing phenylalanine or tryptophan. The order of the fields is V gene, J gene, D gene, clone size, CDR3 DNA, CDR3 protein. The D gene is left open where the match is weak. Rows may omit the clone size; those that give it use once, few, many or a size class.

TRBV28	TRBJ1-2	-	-	TGTGCCAGCACATTCAGTCGTAACTATGGCTACACCTTC	CASTFSRNYGYTF
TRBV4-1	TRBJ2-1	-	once	TGCGCCAGCAGCCAAGATATCGGCTCCTACAATGAGCAGTTCTTC	CASSQDIGSYNEQFF
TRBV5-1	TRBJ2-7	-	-	TGCGCCAGCAGCTTGGACGATGCGATGCAAAAGCACTCCTACGAGCAGTACTTC	CASSLDDAMQKHSYEQYF
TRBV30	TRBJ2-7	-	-	TGTGCCTGGAGTCTAGGCTTGGAGCAGTACTTC	CAWSLGLEQYF
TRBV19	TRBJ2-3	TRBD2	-	TGTGCCAGTACTAGCGGGAGGCGGTACACAGATACGCAGTATTTT	CASTSGRRYTDTQYF
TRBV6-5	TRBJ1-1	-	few	TGTGCCAGCAGTTGGGACCGCCCTCCAGGGGACACTGAAGCTTTCTTT	CASSWDRPPGDTEAFF
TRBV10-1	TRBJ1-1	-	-	TGCGCCAGCACCGAGCAGGGGACCACTGAAGCTTTCTTT	CASTEQGTTEAFF
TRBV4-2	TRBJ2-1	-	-	TGTGCCAGCAGCCCGCTCGACACCTACAATGAGCAGTTCTTC	CASSPLDTYNEQFF
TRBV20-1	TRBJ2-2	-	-	TGCAGTGCTAGTACCAGAAACACCGGGGAGCTGTTTTTT	CSASTRNTGELFF
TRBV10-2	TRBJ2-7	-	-	TGCGCCAGCAGTGAGTCGCGGGTTTTGCTCGGTTTGGACTTC	CASSESRVLLGLDF
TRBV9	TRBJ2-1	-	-	TGTGCCAGCAGCGTATCTACACCCGTAGCTAAGCAGTTCAGTGAGCAGTTCTTC	CASSVSTPVAKQFSEQFF
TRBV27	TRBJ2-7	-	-	TGTGCCAGCAGTTTCCGTAGCTCCTACGAGCAGTACTTC	CASSFRSSYEQYF
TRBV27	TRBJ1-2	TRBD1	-	TGTGCCAGCAGTTTCAGGGGGATAGGAGGCTACACCTTC	CASSFRGIGGYTF
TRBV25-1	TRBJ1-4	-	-	TGTGCCAGCAGTTCCTTCACCCGTACAGGCGCCTCTAATGAAAAACTGTTTTTT	CASSSFTRTGASNEKLFF
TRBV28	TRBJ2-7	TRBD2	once	TGTGCCAGCAGCCCCAGCCCAGCGGGGATGAGCTCCTACGAGCAGTACTTC	CASSPSPAGMSSYEQYF
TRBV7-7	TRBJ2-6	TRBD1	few	TGTGCCAGCAGTCCAGGGGGAAGTGGGGCCAACGTCCTGACTTTC	CASSPGGSGANVLTF
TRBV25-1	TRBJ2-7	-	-	TGTGCCAGCAGTGAGCAGGGTTACGAGCAGTACTTC	CASSEQGYEQYF
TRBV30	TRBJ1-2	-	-	TGTGCCTGGAGTGTACTGGGCAGCCCAGTTGCCTATGGCTACACCTTC	CAWSVLGSPVAYGYTF
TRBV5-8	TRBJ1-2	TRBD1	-	TGTGCCAGCAGCTTTGTGAGGACAGGGAACTATGGCTACACCTTC	CASSFVRTGNYGYTF
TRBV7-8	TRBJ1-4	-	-	TGTGCCAGCAGCTTAGGAGGGGGAACTAATGAAAAACTGTTTTTT	CASSLGGGTNEKLFF
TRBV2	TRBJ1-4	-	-	TGTGCCAGCAGTGAAGCAGGAGCGAATGAAAAACTGTTTTTT	CASSEAGANEKLFF
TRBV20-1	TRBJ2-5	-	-	TGCAGTGCTAGGGGGGGACAGACCCAGTACTTC	CSARGGQTQYF
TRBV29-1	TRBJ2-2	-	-	TGCAGCGGCGGGGAAGGGGATACCGGGGAGCTGTTTTTT	CSGGEGDTGELFF
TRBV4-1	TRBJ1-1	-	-	TGCGCCAGCAGCCAAGAAGAGGGCTGGACTGAAGCTTTCTTT	CASSQEEGWTEAFF
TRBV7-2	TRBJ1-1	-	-	TGTGCCAGCAGCTTAGCTGGTGTCGCAGGGACTGAAGCTTTCTTT	CASSLAGVAGTEAFF
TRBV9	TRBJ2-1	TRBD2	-	TGTGCCAGCAGCAGAGGGACTAGCGGGGGGAGGTACAATGAGCAGTTCTTC	CASSRGTSGGRYNEQFF
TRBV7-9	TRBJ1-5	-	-	TGTGCCAGCAGCTTAGAACAGTCTAGCAATCAGCCCCAGCATTTT	CASSLEQSSNQPQHF
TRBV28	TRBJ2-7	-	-	TGTGCCAGCAGTTTAACGGGAGAGGGCGAGCAGTACTTC	CASSLTGEGEQYF
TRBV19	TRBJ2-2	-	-	TGTGCCAGTAGCCGGGACACCAGGAACACCGGGGAGCTGTTTTTT	CASSRDTRNTGELFF
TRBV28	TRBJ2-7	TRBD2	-	TGTGCCAGCAGCCCGCGACTAGCCGAGATCTACGAGCAGTACTTC	CASSPRLAEIYEQYF
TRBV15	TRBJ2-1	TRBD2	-	TGTGCCACCAGCAGAGCCAGCGGGAGAGACAATGAGCAGTTCTTC	CATSRASGRDNEQFF
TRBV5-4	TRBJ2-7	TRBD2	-	TGTGCCAGCAGCGTACTAGCGGGGGGCTCCTACGAGCAGTACTTC	CASSVLAGGSYEQYF
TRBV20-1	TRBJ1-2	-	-	TGCAGTGCTAGTACTGGGCCCCGCTATGGCTACACCTTC	CSASTGPRYGYTF
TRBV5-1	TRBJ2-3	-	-	TGCGCCAGCAGCTTTGGGCGCGGCACAGATACGCAGTATTTT	CASSFGRGTDTQYF
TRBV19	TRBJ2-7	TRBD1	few	TGTGCCAGTAGTTACAGGGGGCAGGACGAGCAGTACTTC	CASSYRGQDEQYF
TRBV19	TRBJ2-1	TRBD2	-	TGTGCCAGTCAGGCGCTAGCGGGAGAGAATGAGCAGTTCTTC	CASQALAGENEQFF
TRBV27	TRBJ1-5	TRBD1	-	TGTGCCAGCAGTTTTGTAGGGCAGGGGGCAGGGCCCCAGCATTTT	CASSFVGQGAGPQHF
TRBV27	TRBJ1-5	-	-	TGTGCCAGCAGTTTTCAGGGTCCGAATCAGCCCCAGCATTTT	CASSFQGPNQPQHF
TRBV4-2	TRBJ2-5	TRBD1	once	TGTGCCAGCAGCCAAGAGGGACAGGGGGGGGAGACCCAGTACTTC	CASSQEGQGGETQYF